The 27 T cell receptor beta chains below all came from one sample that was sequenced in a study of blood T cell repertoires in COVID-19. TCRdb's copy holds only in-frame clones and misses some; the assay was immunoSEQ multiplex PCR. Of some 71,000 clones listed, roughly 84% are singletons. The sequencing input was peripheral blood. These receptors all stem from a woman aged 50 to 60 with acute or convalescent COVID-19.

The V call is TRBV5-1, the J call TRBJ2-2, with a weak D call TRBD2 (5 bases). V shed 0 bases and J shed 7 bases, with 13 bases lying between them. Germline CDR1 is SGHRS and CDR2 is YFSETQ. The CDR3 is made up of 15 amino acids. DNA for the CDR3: TGCGCCAGCAGCTTGGAGGGCGGACTTGGCGGGGAGCTGTTTTTT. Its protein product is CASSLEGGLGGELFF.

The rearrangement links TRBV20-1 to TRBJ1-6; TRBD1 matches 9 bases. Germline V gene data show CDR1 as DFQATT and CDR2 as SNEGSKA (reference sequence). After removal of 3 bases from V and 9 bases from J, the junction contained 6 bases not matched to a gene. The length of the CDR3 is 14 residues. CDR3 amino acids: CSASGTGFGSPLHF. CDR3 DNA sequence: TGCAGTGCTAGTGGGACAGGGTTTGGTTCACCCCTCCACTTT.

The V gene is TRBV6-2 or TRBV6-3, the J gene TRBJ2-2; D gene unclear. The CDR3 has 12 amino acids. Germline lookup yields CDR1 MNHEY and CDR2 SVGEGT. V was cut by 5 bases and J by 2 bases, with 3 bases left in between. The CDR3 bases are TGTGCCAGCAGTACAAACACCGGGGAGCTGTTTTTT. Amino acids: CASSTNTGELFF.

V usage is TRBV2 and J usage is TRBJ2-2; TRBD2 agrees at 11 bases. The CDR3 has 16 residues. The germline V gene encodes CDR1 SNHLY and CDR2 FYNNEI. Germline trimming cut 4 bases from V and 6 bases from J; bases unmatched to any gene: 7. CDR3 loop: CASSALAGGLSGELFF. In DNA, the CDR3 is TGTGCCAGCAGTGCCCTAGCGGGAGGCTTGTCCGGGGAGCTGTTTTTT. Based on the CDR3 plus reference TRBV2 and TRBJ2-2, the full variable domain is EPEVTQTPSHQVTQMGQEVILRCVPISNHLYFYWYRQILGQKVEFLVSFYNNEISEKSEIFDDQFSVERPDGSNFTLKIRSTKLEDSAMYFCASSALAGGLSGELFFGEGSRLTVL.

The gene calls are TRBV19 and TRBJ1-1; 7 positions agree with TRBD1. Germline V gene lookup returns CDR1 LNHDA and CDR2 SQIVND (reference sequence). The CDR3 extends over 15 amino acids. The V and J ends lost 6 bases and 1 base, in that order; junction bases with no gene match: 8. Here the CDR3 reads CASSPRQGGNTEAFF. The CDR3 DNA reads TGTGCCAGTAGCCCACGACAGGGTGGGAACACTGAAGCTTTCTTT.

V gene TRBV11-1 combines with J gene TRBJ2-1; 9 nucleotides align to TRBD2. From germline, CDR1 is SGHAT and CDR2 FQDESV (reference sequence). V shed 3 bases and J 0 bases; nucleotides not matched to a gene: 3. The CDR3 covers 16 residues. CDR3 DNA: TGTGCCAGCAGCTTCCTTAGCGGGAGCTCCTACAATGAGCAGTTCTTC. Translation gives CASSFLSGSSYNEQFF.

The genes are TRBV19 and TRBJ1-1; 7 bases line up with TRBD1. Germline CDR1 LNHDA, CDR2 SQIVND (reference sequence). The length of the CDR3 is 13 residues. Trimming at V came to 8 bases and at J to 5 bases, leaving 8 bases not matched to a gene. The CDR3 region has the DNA TGTGCCAGTGGGAACAGGGGTGGAACTGAAGCTTTCTTT. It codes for CASGNRGGTEAFF.

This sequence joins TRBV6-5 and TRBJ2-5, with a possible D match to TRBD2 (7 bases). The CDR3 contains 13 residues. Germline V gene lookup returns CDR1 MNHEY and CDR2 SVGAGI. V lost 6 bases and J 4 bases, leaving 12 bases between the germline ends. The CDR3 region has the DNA TGTGCCAGCAGGGGGGGGGCATCAGAGACCCAGTACTTC. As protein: CASRGGASETQYF.

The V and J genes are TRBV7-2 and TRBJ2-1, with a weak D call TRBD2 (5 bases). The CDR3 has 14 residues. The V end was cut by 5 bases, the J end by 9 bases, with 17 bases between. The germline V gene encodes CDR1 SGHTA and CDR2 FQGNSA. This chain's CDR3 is CASSPGITMGEQFF. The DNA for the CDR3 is TGTGCCAGCAGCCCGGGAATTACTATGGGTGAGCAGTTCTTC.

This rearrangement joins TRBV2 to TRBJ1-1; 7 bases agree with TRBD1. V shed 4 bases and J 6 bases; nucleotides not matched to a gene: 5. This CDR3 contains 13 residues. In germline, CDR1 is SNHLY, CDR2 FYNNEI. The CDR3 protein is CASSGRGFAEAFF. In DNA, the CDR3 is TGTGCCAGCAGTGGCAGGGGGTTCGCTGAAGCTTTCTTT.

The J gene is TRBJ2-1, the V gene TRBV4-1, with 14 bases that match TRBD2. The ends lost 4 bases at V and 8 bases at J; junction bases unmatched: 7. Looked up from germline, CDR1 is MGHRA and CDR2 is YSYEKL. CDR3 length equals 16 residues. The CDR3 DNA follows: TGCGCCAGCAGCCTTAGGACTAGCGGGAGGAGGTATGAGCAGTTCTTC. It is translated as CASSLRTSGRRYEQFF.

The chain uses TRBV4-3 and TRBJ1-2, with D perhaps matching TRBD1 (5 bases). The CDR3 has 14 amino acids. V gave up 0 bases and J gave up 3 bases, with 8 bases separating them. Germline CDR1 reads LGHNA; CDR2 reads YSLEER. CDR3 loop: CASSQDSTDYGYTF. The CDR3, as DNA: TGCGCCAGCAGCCAAGATTCGACAGACTATGGCTACACCTTC.

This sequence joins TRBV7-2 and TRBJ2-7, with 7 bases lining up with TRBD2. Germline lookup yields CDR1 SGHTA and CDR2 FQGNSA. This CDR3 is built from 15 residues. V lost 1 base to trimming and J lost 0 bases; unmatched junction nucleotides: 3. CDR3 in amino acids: CASSLGSGPSYEQYF. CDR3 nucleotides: TGTGCCAGCAGCTTAGGTAGCGGGCCCTCCTACGAGCAGTACTTC.

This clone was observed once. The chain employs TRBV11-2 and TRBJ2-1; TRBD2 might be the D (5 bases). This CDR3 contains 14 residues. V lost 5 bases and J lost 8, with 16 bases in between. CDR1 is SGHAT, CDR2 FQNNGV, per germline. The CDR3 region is CASSPAGGGYEQFF. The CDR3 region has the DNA TGTGCCAGCAGCCCCGCGGGCGGCGGCTATGAGCAGTTCTTC.

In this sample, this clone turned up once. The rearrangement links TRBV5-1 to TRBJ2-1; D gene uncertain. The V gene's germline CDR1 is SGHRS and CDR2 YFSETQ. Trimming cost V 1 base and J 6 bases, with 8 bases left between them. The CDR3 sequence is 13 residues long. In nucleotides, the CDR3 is TGCGCCAGCAGCTTGCAACTCCCCAATGAGCAGTTCTTC. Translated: CASSLQLPNEQFF.

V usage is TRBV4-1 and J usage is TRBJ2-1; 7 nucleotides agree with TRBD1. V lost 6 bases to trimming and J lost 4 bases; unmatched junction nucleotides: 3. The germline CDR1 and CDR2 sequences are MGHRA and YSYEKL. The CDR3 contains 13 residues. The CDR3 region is CASRGQSYNEQFF. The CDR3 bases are TGCGCCAGCAGGGGACAGTCATACAATGAGCAGTTCTTC.

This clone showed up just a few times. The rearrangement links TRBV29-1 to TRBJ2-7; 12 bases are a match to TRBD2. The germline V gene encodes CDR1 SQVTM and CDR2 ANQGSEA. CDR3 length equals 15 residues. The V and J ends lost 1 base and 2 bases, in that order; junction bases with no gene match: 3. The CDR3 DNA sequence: TGCAGCGTTGAAGGCCGGACTAGCGGGACCTACGAGCAGTACTTC. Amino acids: CSVEGRTSGTYEQYF.

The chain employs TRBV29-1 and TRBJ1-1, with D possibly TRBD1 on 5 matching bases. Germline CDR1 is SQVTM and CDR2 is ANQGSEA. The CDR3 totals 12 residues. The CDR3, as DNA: TGCAGTGTACCAGGGTTTTTGGCTGAAGCTTTCTTT. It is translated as CSVPGFLAEAFF.

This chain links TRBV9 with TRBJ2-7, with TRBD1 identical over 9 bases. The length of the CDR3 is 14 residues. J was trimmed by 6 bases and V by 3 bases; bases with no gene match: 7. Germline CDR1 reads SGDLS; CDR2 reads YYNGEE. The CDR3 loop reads CASSGGTGSGEQYF. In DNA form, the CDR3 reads TGTGCCAGCAGCGGGGGGACAGGGTCTGGCGAGCAGTACTTC.

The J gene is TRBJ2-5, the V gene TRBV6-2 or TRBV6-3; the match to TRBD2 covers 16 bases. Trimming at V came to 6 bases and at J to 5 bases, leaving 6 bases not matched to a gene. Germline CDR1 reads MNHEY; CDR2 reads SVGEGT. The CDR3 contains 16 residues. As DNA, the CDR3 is TGTGCCAGCAGCCACGGGACTAGCGGGAGGGGTGAGACCCAGTACTTC. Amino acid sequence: CASSHGTSGRGETQYF.

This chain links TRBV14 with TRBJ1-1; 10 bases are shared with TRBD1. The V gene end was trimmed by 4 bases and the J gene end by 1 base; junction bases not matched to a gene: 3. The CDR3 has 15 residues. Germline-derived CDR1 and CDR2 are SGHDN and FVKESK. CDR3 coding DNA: TGTGCCAGCAGCCCCCGGACAGGGGGGAACACTGAAGCTTTCTTT. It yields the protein CASSPRTGGNTEAFF.

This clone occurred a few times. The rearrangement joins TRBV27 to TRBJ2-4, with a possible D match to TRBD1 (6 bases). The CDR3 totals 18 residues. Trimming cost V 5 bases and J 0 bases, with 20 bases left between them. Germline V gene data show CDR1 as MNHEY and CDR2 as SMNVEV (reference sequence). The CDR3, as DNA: TGTGCCAGCAGTCCCCGACCCGGACAGTACCTAGCCAAAAACATTCAGTACTTC. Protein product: CASSPRPGQYLAKNIQYF.

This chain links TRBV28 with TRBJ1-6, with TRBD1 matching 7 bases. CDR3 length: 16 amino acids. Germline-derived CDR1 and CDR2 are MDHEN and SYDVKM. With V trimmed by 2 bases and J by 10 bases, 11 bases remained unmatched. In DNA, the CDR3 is TGTGCCAGCAGTTTACCCCTTACAGGGGACCGCTCACCCCTCCACTTT. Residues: CASSLPLTGDRSPLHF.

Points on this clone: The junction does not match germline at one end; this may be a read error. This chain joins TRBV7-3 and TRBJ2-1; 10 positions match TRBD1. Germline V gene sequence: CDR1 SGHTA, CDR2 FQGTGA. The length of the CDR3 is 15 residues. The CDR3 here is CASSSGQGVYYEQFF. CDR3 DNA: TGTGCCAGCAGTTCCGGACAGGGGGTCTACTATGAGCAGTTCTTC. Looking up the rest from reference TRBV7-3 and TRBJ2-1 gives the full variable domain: GAGVSQTPSNKVTEKGKYVELRCDPISGHTALYWYRQSLGQGPEFLIYFQGTGAADDSGLPNDRFFAVRPEGSVSTLKIQRTERGDSAVYLCASSSGQGVYYEQFFGPGTRLTVL.

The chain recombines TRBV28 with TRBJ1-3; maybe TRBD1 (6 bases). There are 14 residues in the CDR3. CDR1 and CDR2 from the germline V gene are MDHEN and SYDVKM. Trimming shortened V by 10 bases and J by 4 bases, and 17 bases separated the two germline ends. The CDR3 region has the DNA TGTGCCACCCCCACAGGGATACGGGGAAACACCATATATTTT. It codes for CATPTGIRGNTIYF.

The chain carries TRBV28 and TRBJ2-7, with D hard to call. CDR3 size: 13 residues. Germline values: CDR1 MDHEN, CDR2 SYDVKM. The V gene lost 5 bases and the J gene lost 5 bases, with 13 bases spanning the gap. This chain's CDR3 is CASSTDSPHEQYF. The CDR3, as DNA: TGTGCCAGCAGTACCGACTCCCCCCACGAGCAGTACTTC.

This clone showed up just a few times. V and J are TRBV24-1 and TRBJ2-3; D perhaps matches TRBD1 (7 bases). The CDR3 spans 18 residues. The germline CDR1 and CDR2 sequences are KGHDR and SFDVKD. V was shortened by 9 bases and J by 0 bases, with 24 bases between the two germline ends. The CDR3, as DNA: TGTGCCACCGGGGGGTACAGGGGCAATTGGAATAGCACAGATACGCAGTATTTT. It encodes CATGGYRGNWNSTDTQYF.